The clone carrying this TCR beta chain was seen only a few times. The data stem from a study of regulatory T cells in long-lasting Graves disease. Losses at the gene ends were 2 bases for V and 5 bases for J; bases not matched to a gene: 4. The CDR3 has 14 amino acids. Germline V gives CDR1 SGHRS, CDR2 YFSETQ. Time point defined: newly diagnosed GD, antithyroid drugs for less than 3 months. Researchers made the TCR library from RNA that was extracted from PBMCs. The authors built TCR beta libraries using iRepertoire HTBI primers and Arm-PCR of CDR3 regions. MiXCR, applied by TCRdb to the multiplex PCR reads, yields one record per CDR3 protein. This table has around 320,000 distinct CDR3 sequences, 16% appearing once. This same sample was also part of a study on T cells in Graves' hyperthyroidism and ophthalmopathy. That source reports: Graves' hyperthyroidism was deemed stable absent ophthalmopathy progression within 18 months. A set of HTBI primers served as the primers for a first-round RT-PCR of the TCR CDR3.

This clonotype originated in a man aged 35-49 years with Graves disease. The chain has TRBV5-1 and TRBJ2-5; TRBD1 matches 9 bases. The sample consisted of peripheral blood mononuclear cells (PBMCs), taken at new diagnosis, from a patient treated with antithyroid drugs. The CDR3 DNA reads as TGCGCCAGCAGCTTAACAGGGGGCTGGGAGACCCAGTACTTC. Its translation is CASSLTGGWETQYF.